Listed below are T cell receptor beta chains from one sample, sequenced in a study of beta chain features in type 1 diabetes. This table comes from immunoSEQ multiplex PCR, and its TCRdb copy is limited to in-frame clones, with some not included. Of 240,000 or so clones in the sample, approximately 15% were seen once. Sequenced sample: naive CD4+ T cells from blood. These receptors originate from a young man with type 1 diabetes. Both conserved end residues are part of each CDR3. A D gene is named only where the DNA matches it firmly. Some rows mark clone size as missing; the rest say once, few, many or name a class of expanded clone.

abundance: -
v_gene: TRBV7-2
j_gene: TRBJ2-5
d_gene: TRBD2
CDR3aa: CASSWRTSESETQYF
CDR3nt: TGTGCCAGCAGCTGGAGGACTAGTGAGAGTGAGACCCAGTACTTC

abundance: -
v_gene: TRBV28
j_gene: TRBJ1-5
d_gene: -
CDR3aa: CASRTADQPQHF
CDR3nt: TGTGCCAGCAGGACAGCAGATCAGCCCCAGCATTTT

abundance: -
v_gene: TRBV7-6
j_gene: TRBJ2-7
d_gene: TRBD2
CDR3aa: CASSPSSGSSYEQYF
CDR3nt: TGTGCCAGCAGCCCCTCGAGCGGGAGCTCCTACGAGCAGTACTTC

abundance: -
v_gene: TRBV5-1
j_gene: TRBJ2-5
d_gene: TRBD1
CDR3aa: CASSMGQGIGETQYF
CDR3nt: TGCGCCAGCAGCATGGGACAGGGTATTGGGGAGACCCAGTACTTC

abundance: -
v_gene: TRBV7-2
j_gene: TRBJ2-1
d_gene: TRBD2
CDR3aa: CASSLGLAGSNEQFF
CDR3nt: TGTGCCAGCAGTTTGGGACTAGCGGGAAGTAATGAGCAGTTCTTC

abundance: -
v_gene: TRBV5-4
j_gene: TRBJ2-3
d_gene: -
CDR3aa: CASSLASAATRSTDTQYF
CDR3nt: TGTGCCAGCAGCTTGGCCTCGGCGGCGACCCGTAGCACAGATACGCAGTATTTT

abundance: few
v_gene: TRBV29-1
j_gene: TRBJ1-2
d_gene: -
CDR3aa: CSVGGAMTNYGYTF
CDR3nt: TGCAGCGTTGGGGGAGCTATGACTAACTATGGCTACACCTTC

abundance: -
v_gene: TRBV7-2
j_gene: TRBJ1-5
d_gene: -
CDR3aa: CASSLEGPINQPQHF
CDR3nt: TGTGCCAGCAGCTTAGAGGGGCCGATCAATCAGCCCCAGCATTTT

abundance: -
v_gene: TRBV18
j_gene: TRBJ1-5
d_gene: -
CDR3aa: CASSPPGGSSSQPQHF
CDR3nt: TGTGCCAGCTCACCACCGGGGGGGTCGAGTTCTCAGCCCCAGCATTTT

abundance: -
v_gene: TRBV7-9
j_gene: TRBJ2-7
d_gene: -
CDR3aa: CASMGQGLPSEQYF
CDR3nt: TGTGCCAGCATGGGGCAGGGGCTTCCGAGCGAGCAGTACTTC

abundance: few
v_gene: TRBV30
j_gene: TRBJ2-1
d_gene: TRBD2
CDR3aa: CAWSLRTSGSHNEQFF
CDR3nt: TGTGCCTGGAGTCTCCGGACTAGCGGGAGCCACAATGAGCAGTTCTTC

abundance: -
v_gene: TRBV7-9
j_gene: TRBJ2-3
d_gene: TRBD1
CDR3aa: CASSPTGALTTDTQYF
CDR3nt: TGTGCCAGCAGCCCGACAGGGGCCCTCACCACAGATACGCAGTATTTT

abundance: few
v_gene: TRBV5-4
j_gene: TRBJ1-2
d_gene: TRBD1
CDR3aa: CASSLQGAGGYTF
CDR3nt: TGTGCCAGCAGTCTACAGGGGGCCGGTGGCTACACCTTC

abundance: -
v_gene: TRBV13
j_gene: TRBJ1-5
d_gene: -
CDR3aa: CASSQSTVYGPNQPQHF
CDR3nt: TGTGCCAGCAGCCAATCGACAGTGTATGGACCCAATCAGCCCCAGCATTTT

abundance: few
v_gene: TRBV9
j_gene: TRBJ1-2
d_gene: -
CDR3aa: CASSPRQGPGYTF
CDR3nt: TGTGCCAGCAGCCCCCGGCAGGGCCCTGGCTACACCTTC

abundance: -
v_gene: TRBV4-1
j_gene: TRBJ2-2
d_gene: -
CDR3aa: CASSQVGQTGELFF
CDR3nt: TGCGCCAGCAGCCAAGTTGGACAAACCGGGGAGCTGTTTTTT

abundance: once
v_gene: TRBV10-3
j_gene: TRBJ2-7
d_gene: -
CDR3aa: CAISENLAYEQYF
CDR3nt: TGTGCCATCAGTGAGAATCTCGCCTACGAGCAGTACTTC

abundance: few
v_gene: TRBV5-1
j_gene: TRBJ2-7
d_gene: -
CDR3aa: CASSRGWQTEQYF
CDR3nt: TGCGCCAGCAGCCGAGGTTGGCAGACCGAGCAGTACTTC

abundance: few
v_gene: TRBV5-1
j_gene: TRBJ2-1
d_gene: TRBD2
CDR3aa: CASSGTSGKENEQFF
CDR3nt: TGCGCCAGCAGCGGGACTAGCGGGAAGGAGAATGAGCAGTTCTTC

abundance: few
v_gene: TRBV27
j_gene: TRBJ2-1
d_gene: TRBD1
CDR3aa: CASSSLDRGRRFF
CDR3nt: TGTGCCAGCAGTTCTCTGGACAGGGGGCGTCGGTTCTTC

abundance: few
v_gene: TRBV2
j_gene: TRBJ2-1
d_gene: -
CDR3aa: CASRQQNNEQFF
CDR3nt: TGTGCCAGCAGACAACAGAACAATGAGCAGTTCTTC

abundance: few
v_gene: TRBV25-1
j_gene: TRBJ1-2
d_gene: -
CDR3aa: CASREDTVNYGYTF
CDR3nt: TGTGCCAGCAGAGAGGACACGGTTAACTATGGCTACACCTTC

abundance: -
v_gene: TRBV2
j_gene: TRBJ2-7
d_gene: -
CDR3aa: CASSIPTGYEQYF
CDR3nt: TGTGCCAGCAGTATACCGACAGGCTACGAGCAGTACTTC

abundance: -
v_gene: TRBV11-3
j_gene: TRBJ2-3
d_gene: TRBD2
CDR3aa: CASSPAAGEAQYF
CDR3nt: TGTGCCAGCAGCCCAGCAGCGGGGGAGGCGCAGTATTTT

abundance: few
v_gene: TRBV9
j_gene: TRBJ2-7
d_gene: -
CDR3aa: CASSVAGSGYEQYF
CDR3nt: TGTGCCAGCAGCGTAGCGGGGTCGGGCTACGAGCAGTACTTC

abundance: few
v_gene: TRBV18
j_gene: TRBJ2-7
d_gene: TRBD1
CDR3aa: CASSGTAYYEQYF
CDR3nt: TGTGCCAGCTCCGGGACAGCTTATTACGAGCAGTACTTC

abundance: few
v_gene: TRBV5-1
j_gene: TRBJ2-4
d_gene: -
CDR3aa: CASSLDYPGNIQYF
CDR3nt: TGCGCCAGCAGCTTGGACTACCCCGGAAACATTCAGTACTTC

abundance: -
v_gene: TRBV10-3
j_gene: TRBJ2-3
d_gene: TRBD2
CDR3aa: CAISRLAGGADTQYF
CDR3nt: TGTGCCATCAGTCGACTAGCGGGAGGTGCGGATACGCAGTATTTT

abundance: -
v_gene: TRBV6-5
j_gene: TRBJ2-3
d_gene: -
CDR3aa: CASSYSAAASTDTQYF
CDR3nt: TGTGCCAGCAGTTACTCGGCAGCGGCGAGCACAGATACGCAGTATTTT

abundance: -
v_gene: TRBV29-1
j_gene: TRBJ2-1
d_gene: -
CDR3aa: CSVVLSSYNEQFF
CDR3nt: TGCAGCGTTGTGTTGAGCTCCTACAATGAGCAGTTCTTC

abundance: -
v_gene: TRBV25-1
j_gene: TRBJ1-4
d_gene: TRBD1
CDR3aa: CASSTGQGAWEKLFF
CDR3nt: TGTGCCAGCAGTACGGGACAGGGGGCTTGGGAAAAACTGTTTTTT

abundance: -
v_gene: TRBV7-9
j_gene: TRBJ2-2
d_gene: -
CDR3aa: CASSPPFNTGELFF
CDR3nt: TGTGCCAGCAGCCCCCCCTTTAACACCGGGGAGCTGTTTTTT

abundance: few
v_gene: TRBV29-1
j_gene: TRBJ2-5
d_gene: TRBD2
CDR3aa: CSGTSGVPEAQYF
CDR3nt: TGCAGCGGTACTAGCGGGGTACCTGAGGCCCAGTACTTC

abundance: -
v_gene: TRBV27
j_gene: TRBJ1-2
d_gene: -
CDR3aa: CASSFRQPNYGYTF
CDR3nt: TGTGCCAGCAGTTTTAGACAGCCTAACTATGGCTACACCTTC

abundance: few
v_gene: TRBV6-1
j_gene: TRBJ2-5
d_gene: TRBD2
CDR3aa: CASSVLAGTETQYF
CDR3nt: TGTGCCAGCAGTGTGCTAGCGGGAACCGAGACCCAGTACTTC

abundance: -
v_gene: TRBV5-6
j_gene: TRBJ2-1
d_gene: TRBD2
CDR3aa: CASSLAAGVGYNEQFF
CDR3nt: TGTGCCAGCAGCTTGGCGGCGGGAGTGGGGTACAATGAGCAGTTCTTC